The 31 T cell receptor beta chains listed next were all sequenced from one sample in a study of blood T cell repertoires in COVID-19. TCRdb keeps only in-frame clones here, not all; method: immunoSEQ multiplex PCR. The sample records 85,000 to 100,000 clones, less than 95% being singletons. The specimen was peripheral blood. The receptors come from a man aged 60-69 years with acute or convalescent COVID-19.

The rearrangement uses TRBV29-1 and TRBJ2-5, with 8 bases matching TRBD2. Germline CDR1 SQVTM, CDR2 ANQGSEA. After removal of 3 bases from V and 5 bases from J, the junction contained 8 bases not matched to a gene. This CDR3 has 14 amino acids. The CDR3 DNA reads TGCAGCGTTGAGGGTAGCGGGGTAAGGGAGACCCAGTACTTC. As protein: CSVEGSGVRETQYF.

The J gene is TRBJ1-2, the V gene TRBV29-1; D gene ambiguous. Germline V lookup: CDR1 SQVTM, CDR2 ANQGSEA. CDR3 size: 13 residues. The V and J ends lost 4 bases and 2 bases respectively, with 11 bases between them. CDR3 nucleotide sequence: TGCAGCGTTGTGGGCAGCCTAAACTATGGCTACACCTTC. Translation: CSVVGSLNYGYTF.

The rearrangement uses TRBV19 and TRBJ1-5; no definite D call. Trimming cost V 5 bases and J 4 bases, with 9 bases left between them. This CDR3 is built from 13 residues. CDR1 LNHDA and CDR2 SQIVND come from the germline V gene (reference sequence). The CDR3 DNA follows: TGTGCCAGTAGTCGCGACGGGAATCAGCCCCAGCATTTT. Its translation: CASSRDGNQPQHF.

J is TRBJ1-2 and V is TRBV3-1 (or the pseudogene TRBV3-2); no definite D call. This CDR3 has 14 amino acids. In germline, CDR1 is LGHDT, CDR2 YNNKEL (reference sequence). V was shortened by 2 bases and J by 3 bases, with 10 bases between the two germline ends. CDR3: CASSQSGRDYGYTF. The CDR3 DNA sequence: TGTGCCAGCAGCCAATCGGGGAGAGACTATGGCTACACCTTC.

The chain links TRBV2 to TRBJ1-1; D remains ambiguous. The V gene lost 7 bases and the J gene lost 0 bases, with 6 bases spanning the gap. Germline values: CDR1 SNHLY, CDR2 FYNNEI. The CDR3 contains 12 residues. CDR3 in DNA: TGTGCCAGCATGTCGGTGAACACTGAAGCTTTCTTT. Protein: CASMSVNTEAFF. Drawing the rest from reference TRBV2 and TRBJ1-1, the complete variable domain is EPEVTQTPSHQVTQMGQEVILRCVPISNHLYFYWYRQILGQKVEFLVSFYNNEISEKSEIFDDQFSVERPDGSNFTLKIRSTKLEDSAMYFCASMSVNTEAFFGQGTRLTVV.

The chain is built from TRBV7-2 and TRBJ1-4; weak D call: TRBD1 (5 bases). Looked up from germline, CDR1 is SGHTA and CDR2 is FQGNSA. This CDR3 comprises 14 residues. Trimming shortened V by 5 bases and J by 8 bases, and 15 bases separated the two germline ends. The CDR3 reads CASSPNRISEKLFF. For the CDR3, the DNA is TGTGCCAGCAGCCCCAACAGGATTTCGGAAAAACTGTTTTTT.

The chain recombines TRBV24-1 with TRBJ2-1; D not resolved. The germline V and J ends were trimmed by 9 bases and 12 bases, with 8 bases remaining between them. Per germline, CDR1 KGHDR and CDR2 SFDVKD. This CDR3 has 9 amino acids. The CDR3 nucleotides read TGTGCCACCCCACTTGGGCAGTTCTTC. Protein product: CATPLGQFF.

The CDR3 spells CASSLDQNTDTQYF. Here the CDR3 DNA reads TGTGCCAGCAGCTTGGACCAGAACACAGATACGCAGTATTTT. The chain carries TRBV5-6 and TRBJ2-3; no clear D. Per the germline V gene, CDR1 is SGHDT and CDR2 is YYEEEE. V lost 0 bases to trimming and J lost 2 bases, with 7 bases between them. The CDR3 runs to 14 residues.

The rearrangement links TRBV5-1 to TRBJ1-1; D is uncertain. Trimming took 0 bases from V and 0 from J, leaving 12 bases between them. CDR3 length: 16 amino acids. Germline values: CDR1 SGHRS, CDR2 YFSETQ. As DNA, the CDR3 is TGCGCCAGCAGCTTGGCCTTGACAACGCTGAACACTGAAGCTTTCTTT. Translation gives CASSLALTTLNTEAFF.

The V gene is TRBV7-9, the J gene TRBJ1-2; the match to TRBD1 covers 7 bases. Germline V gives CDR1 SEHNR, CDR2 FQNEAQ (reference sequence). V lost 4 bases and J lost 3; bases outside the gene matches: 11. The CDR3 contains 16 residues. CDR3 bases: TGTGCCAGCAGCTCAGTTAGGGGACAGCAATACTATGGCTACACCTTC. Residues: CASSSVRGQQYYGYTF.

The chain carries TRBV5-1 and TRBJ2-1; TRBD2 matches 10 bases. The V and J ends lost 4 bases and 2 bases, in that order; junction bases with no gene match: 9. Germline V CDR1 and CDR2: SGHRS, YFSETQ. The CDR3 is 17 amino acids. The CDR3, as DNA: TGCGCCAGCAGCCACGGGACTAGCGTCGACCCCTACAATGAGCAGTTCTTC. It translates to CASSHGTSVDPYNEQFF. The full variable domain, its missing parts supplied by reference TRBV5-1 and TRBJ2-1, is KAGVTQTPRYLIKTRGQQVTLSCSPISGHRSVSWYQQTPGQGLQFLFEYFSETQRNKGNFPGRFSGRQFSNSRSEMNVSTLELGDSALYLCASSHGTSVDPYNEQFFGPGTRLTVL.

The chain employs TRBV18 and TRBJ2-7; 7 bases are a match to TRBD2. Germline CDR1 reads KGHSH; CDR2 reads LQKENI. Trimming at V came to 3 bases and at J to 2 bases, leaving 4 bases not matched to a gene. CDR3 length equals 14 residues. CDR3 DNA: TGTGCCAGCTCACCCGGGGCGGGGGCCTACGAGCAGTACGTC. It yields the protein CASSPGAGAYEQYV.

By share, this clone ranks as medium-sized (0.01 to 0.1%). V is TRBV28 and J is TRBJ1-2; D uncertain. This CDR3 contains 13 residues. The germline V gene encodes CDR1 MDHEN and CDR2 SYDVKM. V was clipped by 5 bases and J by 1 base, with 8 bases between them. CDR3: CASSTTLNYGYTF. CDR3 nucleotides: TGTGCCAGCAGTACGACACTTAACTATGGCTACACCTTC.

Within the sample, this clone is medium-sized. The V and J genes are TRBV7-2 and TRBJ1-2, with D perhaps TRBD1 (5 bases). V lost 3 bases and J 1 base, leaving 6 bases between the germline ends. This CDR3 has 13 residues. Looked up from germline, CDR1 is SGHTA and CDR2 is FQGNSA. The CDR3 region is CASSLTDNYGYTF. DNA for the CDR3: TGTGCCAGCAGCTTGACAGATAACTATGGCTACACCTTC.

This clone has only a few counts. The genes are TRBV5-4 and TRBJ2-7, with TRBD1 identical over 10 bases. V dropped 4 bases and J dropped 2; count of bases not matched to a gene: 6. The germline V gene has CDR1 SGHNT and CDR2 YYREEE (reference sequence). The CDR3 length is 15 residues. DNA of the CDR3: TGTGCCAGCAGCGCCTCCGGGACAGGGGCCTACGAGCAGTACTTC. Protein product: CASSASGTGAYEQYF.

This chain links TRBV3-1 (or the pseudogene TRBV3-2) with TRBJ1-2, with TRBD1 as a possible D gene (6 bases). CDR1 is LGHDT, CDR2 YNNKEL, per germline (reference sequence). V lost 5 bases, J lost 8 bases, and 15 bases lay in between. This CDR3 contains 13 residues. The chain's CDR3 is CASSFRDIHGYTF. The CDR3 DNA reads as TGTGCCAGCAGCTTCCGGGACATACACGGCTACACCTTC.

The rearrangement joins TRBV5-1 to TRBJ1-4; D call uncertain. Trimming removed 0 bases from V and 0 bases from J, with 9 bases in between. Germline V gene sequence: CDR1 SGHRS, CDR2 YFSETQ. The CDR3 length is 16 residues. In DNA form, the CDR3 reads TGCGCCAGCAGCTTGGAACCGAGAGCAACTAATGAAAAACTGTTTTTT. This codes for CASSLEPRATNEKLFF.

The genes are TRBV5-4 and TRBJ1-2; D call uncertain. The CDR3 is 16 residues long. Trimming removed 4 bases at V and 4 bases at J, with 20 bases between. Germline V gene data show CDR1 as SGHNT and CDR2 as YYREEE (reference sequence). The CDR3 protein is CASSPQLGNRGYGYTF. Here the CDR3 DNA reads TGTGCCAGCAGCCCCCAATTGGGTAATCGGGGCTATGGCTACACCTTC.

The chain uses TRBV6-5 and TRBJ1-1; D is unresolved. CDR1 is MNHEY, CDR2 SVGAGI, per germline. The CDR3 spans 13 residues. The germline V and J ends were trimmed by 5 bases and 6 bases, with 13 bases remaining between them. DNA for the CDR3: TGTGCCAGCAGTCCCCCGAGACTGGCTGAAGCTTTCTTT. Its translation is CASSPPRLAEAFF.

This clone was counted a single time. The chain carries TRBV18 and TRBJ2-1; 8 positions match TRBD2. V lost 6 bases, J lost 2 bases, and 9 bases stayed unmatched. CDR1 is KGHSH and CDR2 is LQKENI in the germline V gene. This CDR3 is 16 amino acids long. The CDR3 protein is CASSPSAGGTYNEQFF. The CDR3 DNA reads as TGTGCCAGCTCCCCGTCGGCGGGGGGTACCTACAATGAGCAGTTCTTC. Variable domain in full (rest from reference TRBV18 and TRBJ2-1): NAGVMQNPRHLVRRRGQEARLRCSPMKGHSHVYWYRQLPEEGLKFMVYLQKENIIDESGMPKERFSAEFPKEGPSILRIQQVVRGDSAAYFCASSPSAGGTYNEQFFGPGTRLTVL.

The CDR3 DNA reads as TGTGCCAGCAGCCGACAGTCGAGCTCCTACAATGAGCAGTTCTTC. It translates to CASSRQSSSYNEQFF. The chain carries TRBV2 and TRBJ2-1; tentatively, D is TRBD1 (5 bases). This CDR3 comprises 15 residues. From germline, CDR1 is SNHLY and CDR2 FYNNEI. Trimming shortened V by 6 bases and J by 0 bases, and 12 bases separated the two germline ends.

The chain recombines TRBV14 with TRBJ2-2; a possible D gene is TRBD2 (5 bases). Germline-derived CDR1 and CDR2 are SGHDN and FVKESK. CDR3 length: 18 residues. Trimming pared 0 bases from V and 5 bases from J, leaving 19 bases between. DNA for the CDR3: TGTGCCAGCAGCCAAGATGGGAGTCGGGGAAGTTGGACCGGGGAGCTGTTTTTT. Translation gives CASSQDGSRGSWTGELFF.

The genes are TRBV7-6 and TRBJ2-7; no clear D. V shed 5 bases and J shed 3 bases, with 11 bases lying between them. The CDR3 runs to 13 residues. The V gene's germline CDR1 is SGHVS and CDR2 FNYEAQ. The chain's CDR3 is CASSPRSGYEQYF. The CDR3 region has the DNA TGTGCCAGCAGCCCCCGATCCGGCTACGAGCAGTACTTC. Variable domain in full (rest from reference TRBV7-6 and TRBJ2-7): GAGVSQSPRYKVTKRGQDVALRCDPISGHVSLYWYRQALGQGPEFLTYFNYEAQQDKSGLPNDRFSAERPEGSISTLTIQRTEQRDSAMYRCASSPRSGYEQYFGPGTRLTVT.

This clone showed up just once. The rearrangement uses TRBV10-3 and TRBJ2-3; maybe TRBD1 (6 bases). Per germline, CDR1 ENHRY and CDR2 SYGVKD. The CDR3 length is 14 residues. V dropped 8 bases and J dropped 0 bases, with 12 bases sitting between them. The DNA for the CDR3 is TGTGCCATCGGCCTCGGACAGAGCACAGATACGCAGTATTTT. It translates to CAIGLGQSTDTQYF.

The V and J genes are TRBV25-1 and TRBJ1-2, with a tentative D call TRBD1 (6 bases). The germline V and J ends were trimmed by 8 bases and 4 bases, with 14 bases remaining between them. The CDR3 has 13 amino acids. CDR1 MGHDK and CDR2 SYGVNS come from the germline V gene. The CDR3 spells CASCPGHSYGYTF. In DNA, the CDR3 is TGTGCCAGCTGTCCGGGACACTCCTATGGCTACACCTTC.

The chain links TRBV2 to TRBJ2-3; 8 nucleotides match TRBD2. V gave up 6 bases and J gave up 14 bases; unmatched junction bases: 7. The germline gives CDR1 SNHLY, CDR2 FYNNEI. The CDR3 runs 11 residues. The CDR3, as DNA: TGTGCCAGCAGGAGCGGACTAGCTCTGTATTTT. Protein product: CASRSGLALYF.

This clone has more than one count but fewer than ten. The DNA for the CDR3 is TGTGCCAGCAGTCGGGGACAACTCGAGAGGAGCACTGAAGCTTTCTTT. Translated: CASSRGQLERSTEAFF. The chain combines TRBV27 with TRBJ1-1; D may be TRBD1 (6 bases). The germline V gene encodes CDR1 MNHEY and CDR2 SMNVEV (reference sequence). Trimming left V 5 bases short and J 4 bases short, with 20 bases between. This CDR3 comprises 16 residues.

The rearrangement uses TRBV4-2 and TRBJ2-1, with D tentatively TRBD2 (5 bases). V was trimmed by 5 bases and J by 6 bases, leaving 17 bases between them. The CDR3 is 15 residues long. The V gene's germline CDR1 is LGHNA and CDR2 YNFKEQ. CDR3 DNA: TGTGCCAGCAGCTTCCGCGAGGGTGCCCTCAATGAGCAGTTCTTC. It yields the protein CASSFREGALNEQFF.

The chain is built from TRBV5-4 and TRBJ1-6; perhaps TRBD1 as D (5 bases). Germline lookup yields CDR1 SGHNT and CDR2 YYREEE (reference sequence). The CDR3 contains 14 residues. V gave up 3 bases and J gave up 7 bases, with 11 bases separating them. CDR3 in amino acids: CASSSWTPNSPLHF. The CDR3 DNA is TGTGCCAGCAGCTCTTGGACACCGAATTCACCCCTCCACTTT.

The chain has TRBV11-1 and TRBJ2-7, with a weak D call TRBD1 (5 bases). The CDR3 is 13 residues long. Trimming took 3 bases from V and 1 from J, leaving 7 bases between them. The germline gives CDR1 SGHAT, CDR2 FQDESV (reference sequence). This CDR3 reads CASSFDSSYEQYF. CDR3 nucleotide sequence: TGTGCCAGCAGCTTCGACAGTTCCTACGAGCAGTACTTC.

CDR3: CASSLLAKLDGYTF. CDR3 sequence (DNA): TGTGCCAGCAGCTTGCTTGCTAAATTGGATGGCTACACCTTC. The genes are TRBV5-6 and TRBJ1-2, with D uncertain. From germline, CDR1 is SGHDT and CDR2 YYEEEE. Trimming took 1 base from V and 6 from J, leaving 13 bases between them. CDR3 length: 14 residues.